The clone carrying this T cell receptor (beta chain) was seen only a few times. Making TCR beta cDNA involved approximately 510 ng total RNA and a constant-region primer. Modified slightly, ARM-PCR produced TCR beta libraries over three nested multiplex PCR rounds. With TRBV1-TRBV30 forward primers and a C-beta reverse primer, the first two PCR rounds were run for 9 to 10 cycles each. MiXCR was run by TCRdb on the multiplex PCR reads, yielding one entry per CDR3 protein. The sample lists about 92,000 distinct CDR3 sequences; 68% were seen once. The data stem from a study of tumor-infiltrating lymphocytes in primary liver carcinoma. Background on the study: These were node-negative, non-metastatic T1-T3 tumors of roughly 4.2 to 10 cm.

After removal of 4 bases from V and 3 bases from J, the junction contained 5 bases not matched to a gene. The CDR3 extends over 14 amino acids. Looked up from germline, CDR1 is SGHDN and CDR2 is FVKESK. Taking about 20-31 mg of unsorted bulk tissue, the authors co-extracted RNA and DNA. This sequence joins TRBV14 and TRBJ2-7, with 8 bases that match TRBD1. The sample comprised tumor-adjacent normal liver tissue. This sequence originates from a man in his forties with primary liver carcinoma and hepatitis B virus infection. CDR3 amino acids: CASSRQGLSYEQYF. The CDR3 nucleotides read TGTGCCAGCAGCCGACAGGGGCTAAGCTACGAGCAGTACTTC.